The 11 T cell receptor beta chains listed next were all sequenced from one sample in a study of cytomegalovirus exposure and HLA in healthy donors. The PCR ran on 60 Vbeta and 13 Jbeta primers. The method was immunoSEQ multiplex PCR; TCRdb's version includes in-frame clones alone and lacks a portion of them. The sample holds around 120,000 clones; 60% to 85% are singletons and the top ten take 5.5% to 8%. Sequencing used PBMCs. All receptors derive from a woman between 35 and 50 years old in good health and CMV-seronegative.

The J gene is TRBJ2-3, the V gene TRBV29-1, with D tentatively TRBD2 (5 bases). The CDR3 loop spans 15 amino acids. Germline loops: CDR1 SQVTM, CDR2 ANQGSEA. With 4 bases removed from V and 5 bases from J, the gap between germline ends came to 19 bases. The CDR3 protein is CSVAPSSAGKDTQYF. Written as DNA, the CDR3 is TGCAGCGTTGCCCCTAGTAGTGCCGGGAAAGATACGCAGTATTTT.

The chain couples TRBV9 to TRBJ2-1; tentative D call: TRBD2 (7 bases). Deletions cut 4 bases from V and 8 bases from J, with 10 bases between. The CDR3 runs to 12 residues. The V gene's germline CDR1 is SGDLS and CDR2 YYNGEE. The CDR3 DNA reads TGTGCCAGCAGCCTAGGGGGGGATGAGCAGTTCTTC. The encoded protein is CASSLGGDEQFF.

V is TRBV5-4 and J is TRBJ2-3, with 9 bases matching TRBD2. The CDR3 is made up of 17 amino acids. Looked up from germline, CDR1 is SGHNT and CDR2 is YYREEE (reference sequence). Trimming took 4 bases from V and 2 from J; bases not matched to a gene: 11. The CDR3 DNA reads TGTGCCAGCAGCCCCGGGACTAGCAGGGGGGTCACAGATACGCAGTATTTT. Its protein product is CASSPGTSRGVTDTQYF. The whole variable domain, filled in from reference TRBV5-4 and TRBJ2-3, reads ETGVTQSPTHLIKTRGQQVTLRCSSQSGHNTVSWYQQALGQGPQFIFQYYREEENGRGNFPPRFSGLQFPNYSSELNVNALELDDSALYLCASSPGTSRGVTDTQYFGPGTRLTVL.

The rearrangement uses TRBV2 and TRBJ2-7, with 8 bases fitting TRBD2. The CDR3 extends over 13 amino acids. Germline assignment: CDR1 SNHLY and CDR2 FYNNEI. J gave up 7 bases and V 6 bases, and 8 bases lay outside the gene matches. In DNA, the CDR3 is TGTGCCAGCAGCTTTGGGACTAGAACTGAGCAGTACTTC. This translates into CASSFGTRTEQYF. Full variable domain (rest looked up from reference TRBV2 and TRBJ2-7): EPEVTQTPSHQVTQMGQEVILRCVPISNHLYFYWYRQILGQKVEFLVSFYNNEISEKSEIFDDQFSVERPDGSNFTLKIRSTKLEDSAMYFCASSFGTRTEQYFGPGTRLTVT.

V gene TRBV19 combines with J gene TRBJ2-2; D uncertain. Trimming removed 4 bases from V and 4 bases from J, with 13 bases in between. This CDR3 spans 15 amino acids. Germline-derived CDR1 and CDR2 are LNHDA and SQIVND (reference sequence). The CDR3 sequence is CASSNSPRGTGELFF. CDR3 sequence (DNA): TGTGCCAGTAGTAATAGCCCCCGAGGCACCGGGGAGCTGTTTTTT.

J is TRBJ1-4 and V is TRBV5-4, with TRBD1 matching 8 bases. CDR1 and CDR2 from the germline V gene are SGHNT and YYREEE (reference sequence). The CDR3 is 16 amino acids. J lost 5 bases, V lost 4 bases, and 10 bases had no gene match. Here the CDR3 reads CASSLGQGAPNEKLFF. The CDR3 coding sequence is TGTGCCAGCAGCCTGGGGCAGGGGGCGCCGAATGAAAAACTGTTTTTT.

The chain is built from TRBV7-2 and TRBJ2-1, with 8 bases that match TRBD2. Germline V gene data show CDR1 as SGHTA and CDR2 as FQGNSA. J lost 2 bases, V lost 2 bases, and 2 bases had no gene match. The CDR3 contains 15 residues. The CDR3 reads CASSLRTSTYNEQFF. The CDR3 region has the DNA TGTGCCAGCAGCTTACGGACTAGCACCTACAATGAGCAGTTCTTC.

This chain uses TRBV15 with TRBJ2-7; D is unresolved. CDR1 and CDR2 from the germline V gene are LNHNV and YYDKDF (reference sequence). The ends were cut back, 0 bases at V and 4 bases at J, with 10 bases in the middle. The CDR3 has 14 residues. The DNA of the CDR3 is TGTGCCACCAGCAGAGATCCGGAGCTGTACGAGCAGTACTTC. It is translated as CATSRDPELYEQYF. Variable domain in full (rest from reference TRBV15 and TRBJ2-7): DAMVIQNPRYQVTQFGKPVTLSCSQTLNHNVMYWYQQKSSQAPKLLFHYYDKDFNNEADTPDNFQSRRPNTSFCFLDIRSPGLGDTAMYLCATSRDPELYEQYFGPGTRLTVT.

About this clone: The junction shows a germline mismatch at one end, possibly a read error. This chain joins TRBV7-9 and TRBJ2-7; D gene ambiguous. This CDR3 contains 14 residues. CDR1 SEHNR and CDR2 FQNEAQ come from the germline V gene (reference sequence). The CDR3 DNA follows: TGTTCCAGCAGCTTAGGCGAGCCCTCCTACGAGCAGTACTTC. Its translation: CSSSLGEPSYEQYF.

This clone has just a few counts. V is TRBV6-5 and J is TRBJ2-1; 10 positions agree with TRBD2. Unmatched junction bases numbered 5, after V lost 5 bases and J lost 4 bases. Germline V lookup: CDR1 MNHEY, CDR2 SVGAGI. The CDR3 consists of 15 residues. CDR3 in amino acids: CASSPGTSEYNEQFF. CDR3 sequence (DNA): TGTGCCAGCAGTCCCGGGACTAGCGAGTACAATGAGCAGTTCTTC.

This clone was observed once. The V and J genes are TRBV7-9 and TRBJ1-1; D is unresolved. The germline gives CDR1 SEHNR, CDR2 FQNEAQ (reference sequence). The CDR3 contains 12 residues. Deletions cut 6 bases from V and 8 bases from J, with 13 bases between. CDR3 sequence reads: CASRSGAGEAFF. The CDR3 coding sequence is TGTGCCAGCAGATCGGGAGCGGGCGAAGCTTTCTTT. Together with reference TRBV7-9 and TRBJ1-1, the CDR3 gives the full variable domain: DTGVSQNPRHKITKRGQNVTFRCDPISEHNRLYWYRQTLGQGPEFLTYFQNEAQLEKSRLLSDRFSAERPKGSFSTLEIQRTEQGDSAMYLCASRSGAGEAFFGQGTRLTVV.